What follows are 27 T cell receptor beta chains derived from one specimen sequenced in a study of shared clonotypes between healthy human individuals. Produced via immunoSEQ multiplex PCR; TCRdb's table is partial and in-frame only. The sample consists of around 340,000 clones, more than 60% of them appearing once. The sample consisted of memory CD4+ T cells sorted from blood. The subset here: CD45RA-negative fraction. The source is a man in his thirties or forties in good health.

J is TRBJ2-1 and V is TRBV10-3; TRBD2 aligns across 8 bases. The length of the CDR3 is 15 residues. Germline loops: CDR1 ENHRY, CDR2 SYGVKD. V dropped 6 bases and J dropped 5; count of bases not matched to a gene: 9. The CDR3 DNA follows: TGTGCCATCAGGCCCAGCGGGAGTAAAGACAATGAGCAGTTCTTC. Translated, it gives CAIRPSGSKDNEQFF.

The chain employs TRBV28 and TRBJ2-7; 10 bases agree with TRBD1. V gave up 6 bases and J gave up 7 bases; unmatched junction bases: 9. Germline V gene data show CDR1 as MDHEN and CDR2 as SYDVKM. The CDR3 runs to 14 residues. CDR3 nucleotides: TGTGCCAGCAGCCTACGACAGGGGGCGCGGGAGCAGTACTTC. The encoded protein is CASSLRQGAREQYF.

This clone was observed at least ten times. V and J are TRBV6-4 and TRBJ2-1; 9 nucleotides match TRBD2. J was trimmed by 11 bases and V by 0 bases; bases with no gene match: 8. Germline-derived CDR1 and CDR2 are MRHNA and SNTAGT. The CDR3 sequence is 15 residues long. CDR3 nucleotide sequence: TGTGCCAGCAGTGACTCCTATTCAGCTAGCGGGAAGCAGTTCTTC. Its protein is CASSDSYSASGKQFF.

The V and J genes are TRBV15 and TRBJ2-2; D is possibly TRBD2 (5 bases). The CDR3 length is 15 residues. V lost 5 bases to trimming and J lost 4 bases, with 14 bases between them. Germline V gene data show CDR1 as LNHNV and CDR2 as YYDKDF (reference sequence). The DNA for the CDR3 is TGTGCCACCAGCGAAGTCCCTCTAGCCACCGGGGAGCTGTTTTTT. Translation gives CATSEVPLATGELFF.

The chain joins TRBV7-9 to TRBJ2-1; 9 nucleotides agree with TRBD2. Germline loops: CDR1 SEHNR, CDR2 FQNEAQ (reference sequence). The ends lost 0 bases at V and 7 bases at J; junction bases unmatched: 16. The CDR3 has 19 amino acids. CDR3 DNA sequence: TGTGCCAGCAGCTTAGCCCAACTGACAGCTAGCGGGATTGGAAATGAGCAGTTCTTC. It yields the protein CASSLAQLTASGIGNEQFF.

The rearrangement links TRBV11-3 to TRBJ2-3; 7 positions match TRBD2. Germline V gene data show CDR1 as SGHNT and CDR2 as YENEEA. V was pared by 5 bases and J by 4 bases, with 6 bases of the junction left unmatched. The CDR3 covers 14 residues. CDR3 DNA: TGTGCCAGCAGCCCTGGGAGGGAAGCAGATACGCAGTATTTT. Its translation is CASSPGREADTQYF.

A remark on this clone: The sample contains more than one DNA sequence encoding this CDR3. The chain has TRBV18 and TRBJ2-1; maybe TRBD1 (6 bases). Germline V lookup: CDR1 KGHSH, CDR2 LQKENI. This CDR3 region has 13 residues. V was pared by 3 bases and J by 4 bases, with 7 bases between. CDR3 sequence (DNA): TGTGCCAGCTCACCCGGACAGTACAATGAGCAGTTCTTC. Protein: CASSPGQYNEQFF.

The genes are TRBV7-2 and TRBJ2-3; no clear D gene. The CDR3 is 12 amino acids. The V end was cut by 4 bases, the J end by 4 bases, with 6 bases between. Per the germline V gene, CDR1 is SGHTA and CDR2 is FQGNSA. The CDR3 DNA reads TGTGCCAGCAGCTCAAGGGCAGATACGCAGTATTTT. Its translation is CASSSRADTQYF. The full variable domain, with the rest looked up from reference TRBV7-2 and TRBJ2-3, is GAGVSQSPSNKVTEKGKDVELRCDPISGHTALYWYRQSLGQGLEFLIYFQGNSAPDKSGLPSDRFSAERTGGSVSTLTIQRTQQEDSAVYLCASSSRADTQYFGPGTRLTVL.

The chain has TRBV7-2 and TRBJ1-2; D is unresolved. With 5 bases removed from V and 4 bases from J, the gap between germline ends came to 11 bases. The CDR3 runs 13 residues. Germline CDR1 reads SGHTA; CDR2 reads FQGNSA. Here the CDR3 DNA reads TGTGCCAGCAGCCCCCTTGGCCCCTATGGCTACACCTTC. Translating gives CASSPLGPYGYTF.

V usage is TRBV5-6 and J usage is TRBJ2-4; 9 bases agree with TRBD1. The CDR3 consists of 16 residues. Trimming removed 4 bases from V and 7 bases from J; junction bases left unmatched: 12. Per the germline V gene, CDR1 is SGHDT and CDR2 is YYEEEE. The CDR3 region has the DNA TGTGCCAGCAGCCCTAGGGACAGGGCGGTCGGGAACATTCAGTACTTC. Amino acid sequence: CASSPRDRAVGNIQYF.

V gene TRBV6-1 combines with J gene TRBJ1-5, with no clear D. The V and J ends lost 3 bases and 9 bases respectively, with 21 bases between them. Germline assignment: CDR1 MNHNS and CDR2 SASEGT. The CDR3 runs to 16 residues. The CDR3 DNA reads as TGTGCCAGCAGTGACGGTCCCACATCCCCAAAAGGGCCCCAGCATTTT. Encoded protein: CASSDGPTSPKGPQHF.

The rearrangement joins TRBV2 to TRBJ1-5; no clear D. CDR3 length: 12 residues. The V and J ends lost 6 bases and 3 bases respectively, with 6 bases between them. In germline, CDR1 is SNHLY, CDR2 FYNNEI. CDR3 region: CASSQTNQPQHF. As DNA, the CDR3 is TGTGCCAGCAGCCAAACCAATCAGCCCCAGCATTTT.

The rearrangement uses TRBV28 and TRBJ1-1; no clear D gene. Germline-derived CDR1 and CDR2 are MDHEN and SYDVKM. The ends were cut back, 6 bases at V and 0 bases at J, with 26 bases in the middle. CDR3 length equals 19 residues. CDR3 loop: CASRMLSGSSVFMNTEAFF. Written as DNA, the CDR3 is TGTGCCAGCAGGATGCTCTCCGGCAGTTCGGTTTTCATGAACACTGAAGCTTTCTTT.

The chain uses TRBV2 and TRBJ2-5; perhaps TRBD1 as D (5 bases). Germline V gene lookup returns CDR1 SNHLY and CDR2 FYNNEI. The CDR3 runs to 14 residues. V lost 2 bases to trimming and J lost 6 bases, with 13 bases between them. The CDR3 sequence is CASSELHRGQTQYF. CDR3 coding DNA: TGTGCCAGCAGTGAATTACATAGGGGCCAGACCCAGTACTTC.

This clone has only one observation. The V gene is TRBV9, the J gene TRBJ2-7; 9 nucleotides match TRBD2. Germline values: CDR1 SGDLS, CDR2 YYNGEE. The CDR3 has 16 residues. V was pared by 0 bases and J by 1 base, with 5 bases of the junction left unmatched. In nucleotides, the CDR3 is TGTGCCAGCAGCGTAGATCCTAGCGGGATGTCCTACGAGCAGTACTTC. Residues: CASSVDPSGMSYEQYF.

CDR3 in amino acids: CASSQGTVGNQPQHF. CDR3 coding DNA: TGTGCCAGCTCACAAGGGACAGTCGGCAATCAGCCCCAGCATTTT. The chain joins TRBV18 to TRBJ1-5, with 7 nucleotides matching TRBD1. CDR1 is KGHSH and CDR2 is LQKENI in the germline V gene. This CDR3 has 15 amino acids. Trimming removed 4 bases from V and 2 bases from J; junction bases left unmatched: 5.

The chain carries TRBV11-3 and TRBJ2-3; 7 positions agree with TRBD2. The V gene end was trimmed by 1 base and the J gene end by 3 bases; junction bases not matched to a gene: 4. CDR3 length: 15 residues. Germline V gene sequence: CDR1 SGHNT, CDR2 YENEEA. CDR3 in amino acids: CASSLGGLGTDTQYF. In DNA, the CDR3 is TGTGCCAGCAGCTTAGGTGGACTAGGGACAGATACGCAGTATTTT.

V usage is TRBV7-2 and J usage is TRBJ2-1, with TRBD2 matching 10 bases. The trim removed 6 bases at V and 0 bases at J, leaving 5 bases unmatched. The CDR3 has 16 residues. Germline V gives CDR1 SGHTA, CDR2 FQGNSA. CDR3: CASRRTSGASYNEQFF. CDR3 in DNA: TGTGCCAGCAGACGAACTAGCGGGGCCTCCTACAATGAGCAGTTCTTC.

This chain joins TRBV2 and TRBJ2-1; 9 bases agree with TRBD2. Germline V gene lookup returns CDR1 SNHLY and CDR2 FYNNEI. V was clipped by 6 bases and J by 0 bases; unmatched bases: 6. The CDR3 is made up of 16 amino acids. The CDR3 spells CASRGIAGASYNEQFF. The CDR3, as DNA: TGTGCCAGCAGGGGTATAGCGGGGGCCTCCTACAATGAGCAGTTCTTC.

The chain recombines TRBV5-1 with TRBJ2-1; 8 bases fit TRBD1. The CDR3 contains 15 residues. CDR1 is SGHRS and CDR2 is YFSETQ in the germline V gene. V shed 4 bases, J shed 3 bases, and the junction held 6 bases outside the gene matches. The CDR3, as DNA: TGCGCCAGCAGCCTAACCGACAGGGGCTACAATGAGCAGTTCTTC. It encodes CASSLTDRGYNEQFF.

This clone was seen only a few times. This sequence joins TRBV5-1 and TRBJ2-5, with 10 bases that match TRBD1. The junction had 2 bases not matched to a gene; V was cut back by 1 base and J by 2 bases. The V gene's germline CDR1 is SGHRS and CDR2 YFSETQ. The CDR3 loop spans 15 amino acids. The CDR3 nucleotides are TGCGCCAGCAGCTTGTGGGGACAGGGGCAAGAGACCCAGTACTTC. Protein: CASSLWGQGQETQYF.

The chain recombines TRBV27 with TRBJ2-2; the D gene is possibly TRBD2 (5 bases). This CDR3 is built from 14 residues. Germline CDR1 is MNHEY and CDR2 is SMNVEV (reference sequence). Trimming took 2 bases from V and 3 from J, leaving 7 bases between them. DNA for the CDR3: TGTGCCAGCAGTTTAAGAGGGTACACCGGGGAGCTGTTTTTT. Its translation is CASSLRGYTGELFF.

The V gene is TRBV7-2, the J gene TRBJ2-1, with 11 bases aligning to TRBD2. V shed 1 base and J 4 bases; nucleotides not matched to a gene: 6. CDR3 size: 17 residues. Per the germline V gene, CDR1 is SGHTA and CDR2 is FQGNSA. CDR3 nucleotides: TGTGCCAGCAGCTTAGATACTAGCGGGGGTCTTTACAATGAGCAGTTCTTC. This sequence encodes CASSLDTSGGLYNEQFF.

This chain uses TRBV5-1 with TRBJ1-4; a weak D match, TRBD1 (5 bases). The CDR3 extends over 15 amino acids. The V and J ends lost 4 bases and 4 bases respectively, with 14 bases between them. In germline, CDR1 is SGHRS, CDR2 YFSETQ. CDR3 in amino acids: CASSLKAGSNEKLFF. The CDR3 DNA reads TGCGCCAGCAGCCTGAAGGCAGGGAGTAATGAAAAACTGTTTTTT.

The chain links TRBV7-9 to TRBJ2-6; possibly TRBD2 for D (5 bases). The CDR3 extends over 18 amino acids. Between the trimmed V and J ends, which lost 5 bases and 2 bases, there was a span of 19 bases. Germline values: CDR1 SEHNR, CDR2 FQNEAQ (reference sequence). CDR3 bases: TGTGCCAGCAGCGTAACAGACTATGAGTTAGCTGGGGCCAACGTCCTGACTTTC. Translation: CASSVTDYELAGANVLTF.

The chain is built from TRBV4-1 and TRBJ2-4; D uncertain. The CDR3 runs to 14 residues. Looked up from germline, CDR1 is MGHRA and CDR2 is YSYEKL. Trimming removed 2 bases from V and 5 bases from J, with 10 bases in between. CDR3 loop: CASSQWVGQNIQYF. CDR3 nucleotide sequence: TGCGCCAGCAGCCAATGGGTGGGCCAAAACATTCAGTACTTC.

This clone was recorded a few times. CDR3 nucleotide sequence: TGTGCCAGCAAAGGGAGGGGGGGGACTGAAGCTTTCTTT. Protein sequence: CASKGRGGTEAFF. The V gene is TRBV6-5, the J gene TRBJ1-1, with D possibly TRBD1 on 6 matching bases. V shed 7 bases and J shed 5 bases, with 14 bases lying between them. Per the germline V gene, CDR1 is MNHEY and CDR2 is SVGAGI. CDR3 length: 13 residues.